Sequencing of this T cell receptor beta chain was carried out in a study of neurological immune-mediated disorders (dated by TCRdb to between 2018 and 2021). About the investigation overall: Using UMI-based sequencing, the study compared peripheral blood TCR-beta repertoires from patients with HTLV-I-associated myelopathy (HAM/TSP), patients with multiple sclerosis, and healthy controls. Longitudinal samples, technical triplicates and paired sorted CD4+ and CD8+ T-cell subsets, alongside PBMC samples, were included among the roughly 100 TCR-beta libraries. The cohort was made up of about 66 subjects, consisting of 14 HAM/TSP patients, about 34 multiple sclerosis patients and around 20 healthy controls. Each longitudinal HAM/TSP and healthy donor was sampled at 3 time-points spaced at about 3-45 month intervals.

In light of the paper, this sample's time point label describes: longitudinal time-point 3. For the unsorted PBMC libraries, 2 million PBMCs were stored in RNAlater at -80 degrees C until RNA extraction and were used to generate the libraries. Peripheral blood was subjected to Ficoll-Hypaque density gradient centrifugation to isolate PBMCs, which were then cryopreserved in liquid nitrogen. To synthesize cDNA, template-switch 5'RACE was performed with a primer carrying a 10-nucleotide random unique molecular identifier so that each TCR transcript was tagged. Over 160 million TCR-beta sequences, covering 15-18 subjects, were produced in each sequencing run. Total RNA was extracted with the RNeasy kit. Using the KAPA Real-time Library Amplification kit, TCR-beta VDJ regions were amplified with primers for the TCR constant region and the 5'RACE anchor. A first PCR added sample indexes and Illumina adaptors, after which a second PCR increased the library yield. After purification with Ampure beads, the TCR product of roughly 650 bp was size-selected on a 2% E-gel SizeSelection system. Library quality was checked on a Bioanalyzer, concentration was measured with Qubit, and libraries were quantified with the Kapa Library Quantification kit before pooling. Paired-end 2 x 150 bp sequencing of the libraries was performed on an Illumina HiSeq 2500. To increase sequence diversity, roughly 25-31% phiX was spiked into each library pool. In the paper's pipeline: The quality-filtered reads were processed with the UMI-based MiGEC pipeline, whose error correction step removed more than 85% of the raw TCR sequences. VDJ genes were aligned to IMGT germline references, and clonotypes were defined by unique CDR3 amino acid sequence plus V-J genes. Clonal expansion, Shannon diversity, and CDR3 relatedness (CalcPairwiseDistances, ClusterSamples) were evaluated with VDJtools, and phylogenetic trees were built with CLCbio workbench. Clones with at least 8 unique UMIs were defined as expanded, with this threshold being based on coefficient-of-variation modelling across technical triplicates. TCRdb took the public reads, trimmed them with fastp at Q25, ran MiXCR for clone calling and kept in-frame beta chains. Rows with a matching CDR3 protein are joined into one entry that keeps the most common DNA and genes. V and J calls and clone size were set by TCRdb, not the authors. For this sample the table gives approximately 100,000 distinct CDR3 sequences, of which about a tenth were detected only once. The leading ten clones occupy approximately 3.1% of the sample.

The sample holds many counts of this clonotype. Its antigen is still unknown. Base quality data are lacking; no much larger clone is found one base away. The germline V gene provides CDR1 MGHRA and CDR2 YSYEKL. The cysteine opens and the phenylalanine closes a CDR3 of 15 amino acids. Only the CDR3 DNA stays, 45 bases, in frame from base 1. Trimming takes 1 base from V and 2 bases from J, and the germline ends sit 11 bases apart. Overall study outcomes, separate from this receptor: Expanded clones from different subjects shared no identical CDR3 amino acid sequences, which suggests that TCR-beta repertoires were private in all groups. The highest TCR clonal expansion was observed in HAM/TSP patients, whereas the lowest was observed in MS patients, even when compared with healthy controls.

The sample was PBMCs. The chain is encoded by TRBV4-1 joined to TRBJ2-5; D gene: possibly TRBD1, on 6 matching bases. This clonotype originated in a female donor with HTLV-1-associated myelopathy (HAM/TSP). The DNA sequence is TGCGCCAGCAGCCAAGCCGCAGGGGAACAAGAGACCCAGTACTTC. This translates into CASSQAAGEQETQYF.